The next 6 T cell receptor beta chains were all read from a single sample in a study of control samples from healthy donors and cancer patients. Method: immunoSEQ multiplex PCR; TCRdb's copy keeps in-frame clones and lacks some. In the table there are roughly 130,000 clones, more than 85% of which are singletons. The sample comprised PBMCs. These receptors originate from a man aged 45-60 years with head and neck cancer.

This chain uses TRBV7-9 with TRBJ2-7, with 8 bases identical to TRBD1. After removal of 5 bases from V and 2 bases from J, the junction contained 2 bases not matched to a gene. There are 13 residues in the CDR3. CDR1 is SEHNR, CDR2 FQNEAQ, per germline (reference sequence). CDR3 sequence: CASSGTGTYEQYF. The CDR3 DNA follows: TGTGCCAGCAGCGGGACAGGTACCTACGAGCAGTACTTC. Supplemented by reference TRBV7-9 and TRBJ2-7, the full variable domain reads DTGVSQNPRHKITKRGQNVTFRCDPISEHNRLYWYRQTLGQGPEFLTYFQNEAQLEKSRLLSDRFSAERPKGSFSTLEIQRTEQGDSAMYLCASSGTGTYEQYFGPGTRLTVT.

The rearrangement links TRBV15 to TRBJ2-7, with no clear D. Germline CDR1 LNHNV, CDR2 YYDKDF (reference sequence). V shed 0 bases and J shed 0 bases, with 9 bases lying between them. CDR3 length: 15 residues. CDR3 protein: CATSRDLQSSYEQYF. The CDR3 DNA reads TGTGCCACCAGCAGAGATCTACAGAGCTCCTACGAGCAGTACTTC.

The V call is TRBV11-2, the J call TRBJ1-1; D gene ambiguous. The CDR3 spans 15 residues. Looked up from germline, CDR1 is SGHAT and CDR2 is FQNNGV. The V end was cut by 0 bases, the J end by 1 base, with 9 bases between. CDR3 region: CASSLDGDRNTEAFF. The CDR3 coding sequence is TGTGCCAGCAGCTTAGACGGGGATAGGAACACTGAAGCTTTCTTT. The full variable domain, in which reference TRBV11-2 and TRBJ1-1 provide the parts outside the CDR3, is EAGVAQSPRYKIIEKRQSVAFWCNPISGHATLYWYQQILGQGPKLLIQFQNNGVVDDSQLPKDRFSAERLKGVDSTLKIQPAKLEDSAVYLCASSLDGDRNTEAFFGQGTRLTVV.

A few counts support this clone. The chain uses TRBV28 and TRBJ1-1; D is uncertain. The CDR3 has 16 amino acids. V lost 7 bases and J 0 bases, leaving 18 bases between the germline ends. The germline CDR1 and CDR2 sequences are MDHEN and SYDVKM. CDR3 region: CASTLPQTRMNTEAFF. In DNA form, the CDR3 reads TGTGCCAGCACCCTTCCCCAGACACGCATGAACACTGAAGCTTTCTTT.

The chain links TRBV6-2 or TRBV6-3 to TRBJ2-3; 7 nucleotides line up with TRBD2. After removal of 5 bases from V and 3 bases from J, the junction contained 5 bases not matched to a gene. The CDR3 is made up of 14 amino acids. Germline CDR1 MNHEY, CDR2 SVGEGT. Here the CDR3 reads CASSDWRGTDTQYF. The CDR3 DNA reads as TGTGCCAGCAGTGACTGGCGGGGGACAGATACGCAGTATTTT.

V gene TRBV11-1 combines with J gene TRBJ1-2, with D unresolved. Germline CDR1 is SGHAT and CDR2 is FQDESV (reference sequence). The CDR3 sequence is 15 residues long. V gave up 2 bases and J gave up 0 bases, with 10 bases separating them. The CDR3 here is CASSLRGNPNYGYTF. CDR3 in DNA: TGTGCCAGCAGCTTAAGAGGGAATCCTAACTATGGCTACACCTTC.